This T cell receptor (beta chain) was retrieved from a study of T cell repertoires in cytomegalovirus infection. Overall study context: Newly reported HLA-C-restricted and thoroughly characterized HLA-B-restricted CMV epitopes were employed. CMV infection together with matching HLA type was indicated by public TCR beta signatures.

General study findings and limits: Clonotypes of TCR beta that were HLA-C-restricted and CMV-specific dominated the ex vivo response.

Germline lookup yields CDR1 DFQATT and CDR2 SNEGSKA (reference sequence). Trimming pared 0 bases from V and 3 bases from J, leaving 15 bases between. The CDR3 sequence is 16 residues long. Only a few counts were recorded for this clonotype. Its specificity is not known. TCRdb processed the reads anew with MiXCR; each CDR3 protein has one entry. The sample records fewer than 850,000 distinct CDR3 sequences, 25% to 30% being singletons. The sample here was cultured CD8+ T cells from PBMCs, taken from culture after CMV antigen stimulation. This TCR came from a human donor in good health (CMV status not recorded). Some clones in this sample may be carry-over from other donors' samples. V is TRBV20-1 and J is TRBJ1-5; D not certain. DNA of the CDR3: TGCAGTGCTAGAGATCACGCCGAGGGAGCCAATCAGCCCCAGCATTTT. This codes for CSARDHAEGANQPQHF.